This T cell receptor beta chain appears in the sequencing data of a study of blood T cell repertoires in COVID-19. Study-level background: Acute and convalescent COVID-19 samples came from the United States, Italy and Spain. From T cells, B-cell-depleted T cells, or PBMCs came the material, which was cDNA or gDNA.

The repertoire was sequenced with immunoSEQ multiplex PCR; TCRdb's copy has only in-frame clones and lacks some. The repertoire holds 100,000 to 150,000 clones, with 80% to 95% as singletons. Between the trimmed V and J ends, which lost 2 bases and 7 bases, there was a span of 15 bases. CDR3 length equals 14 residues. Germline values: CDR1 GTSNPN, CDR2 SVGIG (reference sequence). It was during active infection that Seattle patients were enrolled and then longitudinally followed. The sequenced sample was peripheral blood. The chain has TRBV30 and TRBJ2-1; D perhaps matches TRBD1 (6 bases). This TCR came from a man in his forties or fifties with COVID-19, enrolled during active disease. CDR3 protein: CAWSTARGKNEQFF. Written as DNA, the CDR3 is TGTGCCTGGAGTACCGCCAGGGGAAAAAATGAGCAGTTCTTC. Based on the CDR3 plus reference TRBV30 and TRBJ2-1, the full variable domain is SQTIHQWPATLVQPVGSPLSLECTVEGTSNPNLYWYRQAAGRGLQLLFYSVGIGQISSEVPQNLSASRPQDRQFILSSKKLLLSDSGFYLCAWSTARGKNEQFFGPGTRLTVL.